Each of the 2 T cell receptor beta chains below was sequenced from the same sample in a study of OX40 agonist ivuxolimab in advanced cancers. The method was immunoSEQ multiplex PCR; TCRdb's version includes in-frame clones alone and lacks a portion of them. The sample has about 31,000 clones; over 80% are singletons. Material: CD4+ or CD8+ T cells sorted from blood, obtained in a trial of the OX40 agonist ivuxolimab. The receptor source for this set is an adult with an advanced solid tumor such as melanoma, head and neck, liver or kidney cancer.

This clone was found a few times. The chain couples TRBV28 to TRBJ1-1, with D tentatively TRBD1 (6 bases). Between the trimmed V and J ends, which lost 2 bases and 7 bases, there was a span of 17 bases. Germline V gene data show CDR1 as MDHEN and CDR2 as SYDVKM. This CDR3 comprises 15 residues. CDR3: CASSLLGAHNLEAFF. The CDR3 nucleotides are TGTGCCAGCAGTTTACTGGGGGCCCATAACCTTGAAGCTTTCTTT.

DNA for the CDR3: TGCAGCGTCACCCGGATAGGGGGGGGCGGCGGCTACACCTTC. Protein sequence: CSVTRIGGGGGYTF. This chain joins TRBV29-1 and TRBJ1-2; D perhaps matches TRBD1 (6 bases). The germline CDR1 and CDR2 sequences are SQVTM and ANQGSEA. The V gene lost 6 bases and the J gene lost 8 bases, with 22 bases spanning the gap. The CDR3 covers 14 residues.